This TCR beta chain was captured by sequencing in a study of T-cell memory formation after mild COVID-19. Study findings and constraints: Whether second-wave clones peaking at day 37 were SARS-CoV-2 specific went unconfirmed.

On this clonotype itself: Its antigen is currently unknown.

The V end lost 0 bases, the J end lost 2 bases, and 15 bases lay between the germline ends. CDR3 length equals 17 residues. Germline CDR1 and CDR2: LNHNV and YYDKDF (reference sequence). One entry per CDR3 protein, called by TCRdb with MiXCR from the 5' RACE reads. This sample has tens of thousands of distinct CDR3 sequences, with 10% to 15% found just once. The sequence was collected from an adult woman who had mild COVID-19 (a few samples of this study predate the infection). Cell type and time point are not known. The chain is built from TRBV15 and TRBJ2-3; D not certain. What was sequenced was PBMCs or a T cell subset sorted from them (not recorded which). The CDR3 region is CATSRDLSTPLTDTQYF. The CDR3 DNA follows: TGTGCCACCAGCAGAGATCTCAGTACACCCCTCACAGATACGCAGTATTTT.